This T cell receptor beta chain was identified during a study of T cell responses to AZD1222 COVID-19 vaccine. Study conclusions and caveats: Without day 14 samples, only post-peak T cell repertoires were studied. Donors in the cohort were predominantly white British and more often female, and clonal diversity was possibly underestimated. At baseline, just five to seven AZD1222 recipients tested seropositive. Spike-specific TCR breadth rose after two AZD1222 doses, and depth rose as well.

Trimming cost V 4 bases and J 2 bases, with 19 bases left between them. The germline V gene has CDR1 SGHDN and CDR2 FVKESK. The CDR3 length is 17 residues. Comment on this clone: Its antigen remains unknown.

The method was immunoSEQ multiplex PCR; TCRdb's version includes in-frame clones alone and lacks a portion of them. Of about 170,000 clones in the sample, more than 85% are singletons; the top ten hold around 4.3%. The rearrangement joins TRBV14 to TRBJ2-3; TRBD2 is a possible D gene (6 bases). This sequence originates from an adult in good health. Here the sequenced sample was peripheral blood, taken on day 0 of AZD1222 vaccination. In DNA form, the CDR3 reads TGTGCCAGCAGCCTACAACCGGGACTCGGATTCACAGATACGCAGTATTTT. Its translation: CASSLQPGLGFTDTQYF. The full variable domain, completed using reference TRBV14 and TRBJ2-3, is EAGVTQFPSHSVIEKGQTVTLRCDPISGHDNLYWYRRVMGKEIKFLLHFVKESKQDESGMPNNRFLAERTGGTYSTLKVQPAELEDSGVYFCASSLQPGLGFTDTQYFGPGTRLTVL.